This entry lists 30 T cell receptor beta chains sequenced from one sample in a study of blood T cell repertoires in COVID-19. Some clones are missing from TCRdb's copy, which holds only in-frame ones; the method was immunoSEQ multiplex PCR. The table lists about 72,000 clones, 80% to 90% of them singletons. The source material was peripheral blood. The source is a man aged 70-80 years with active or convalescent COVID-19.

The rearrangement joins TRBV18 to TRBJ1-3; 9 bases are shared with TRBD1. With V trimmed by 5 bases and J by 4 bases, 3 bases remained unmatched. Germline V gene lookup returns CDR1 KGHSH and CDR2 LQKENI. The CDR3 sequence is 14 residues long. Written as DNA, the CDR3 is TGTGCCAGCTCAGGACAGGGGACCGGAAACACCATATATTTT. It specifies CASSGQGTGNTIYF.

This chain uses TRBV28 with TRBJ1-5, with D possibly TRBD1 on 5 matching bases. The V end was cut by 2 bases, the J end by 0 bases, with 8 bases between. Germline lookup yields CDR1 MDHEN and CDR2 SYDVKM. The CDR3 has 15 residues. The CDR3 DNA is TGTGCCAGCAGTTTAGGGGGGATTAGCAATCAGCCCCAGCATTTT. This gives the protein CASSLGGISNQPQHF. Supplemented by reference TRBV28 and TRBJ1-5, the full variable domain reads DVKVTQSSRYLVKRTGEKVFLECVQDMDHENMFWYRQDPGLGLRLIYFSYDVKMKEKGDIPEGYSVSREKKERFSLILESASTNQTSMYLCASSLGGISNQPQHFGDGTRLSIL.

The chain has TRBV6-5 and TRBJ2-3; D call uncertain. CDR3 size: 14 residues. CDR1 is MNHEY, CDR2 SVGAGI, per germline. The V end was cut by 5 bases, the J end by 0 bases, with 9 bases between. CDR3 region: CASSRRASTDTQYF. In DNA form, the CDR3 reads TGTGCCAGCAGTAGGAGAGCTAGCACAGATACGCAGTATTTT.

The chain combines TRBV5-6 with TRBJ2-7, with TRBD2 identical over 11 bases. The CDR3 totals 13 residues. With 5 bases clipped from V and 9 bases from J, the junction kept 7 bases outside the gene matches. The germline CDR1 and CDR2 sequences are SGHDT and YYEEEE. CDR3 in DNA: TGTGCCAGCAGAACTAGCGGGAGCTCCTCGCAGTACTTC. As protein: CASRTSGSSSQYF.

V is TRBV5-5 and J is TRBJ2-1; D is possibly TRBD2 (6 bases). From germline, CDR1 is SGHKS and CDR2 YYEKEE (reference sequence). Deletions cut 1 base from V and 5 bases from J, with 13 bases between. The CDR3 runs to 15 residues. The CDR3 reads CASSLRLVPNNEQFF. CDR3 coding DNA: TGTGCCAGCAGCTTGCGACTAGTGCCCAACAATGAGCAGTTCTTC. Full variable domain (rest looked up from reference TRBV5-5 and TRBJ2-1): DAGVTQSPTHLIKTRGQQVTLRCSPISGHKSVSWYQQVLGQGPQFIFQYYEKEERGRGNFPDRFSARQFPNYSSELNVNALLLGDSALYLCASSLRLVPNNEQFFGPGTRLTVL.

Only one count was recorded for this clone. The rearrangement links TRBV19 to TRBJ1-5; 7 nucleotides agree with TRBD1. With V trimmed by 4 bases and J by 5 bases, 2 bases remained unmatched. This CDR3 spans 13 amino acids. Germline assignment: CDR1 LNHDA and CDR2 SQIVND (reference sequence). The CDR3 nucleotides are TGTGCCAGTAGTAGCGACAGGGATCAGCCCCAGCATTTT. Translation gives CASSSDRDQPQHF. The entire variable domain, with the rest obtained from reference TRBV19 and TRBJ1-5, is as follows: DGGITQSPKYLFRKEGQNVTLSCEQNLNHDAMYWYRQDPGQGLRLIYYSQIVNDFQKGDIAEGYSVSREKKESFPLTVTSAQKNPTAFYLCASSSDRDQPQHFGDGTRLSIL.

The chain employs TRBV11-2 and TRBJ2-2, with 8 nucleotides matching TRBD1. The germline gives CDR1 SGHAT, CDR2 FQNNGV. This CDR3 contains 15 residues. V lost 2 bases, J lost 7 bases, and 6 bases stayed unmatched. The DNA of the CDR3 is TGTGCCAGCAGCTTACAGGGGGCGCAGGACGGGGAGCTGTTTTTT. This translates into CASSLQGAQDGELFF. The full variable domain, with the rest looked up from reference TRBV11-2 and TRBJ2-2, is EAGVAQSPRYKIIEKRQSVAFWCNPISGHATLYWYQQILGQGPKLLIQFQNNGVVDDSQLPKDRFSAERLKGVDSTLKIQPAKLEDSAVYLCASSLQGAQDGELFFGEGSRLTVL.

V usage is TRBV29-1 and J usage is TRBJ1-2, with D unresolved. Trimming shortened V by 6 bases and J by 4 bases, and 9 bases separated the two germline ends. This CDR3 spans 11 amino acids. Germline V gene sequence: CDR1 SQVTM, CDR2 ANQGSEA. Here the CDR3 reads CSVAAIYGYTF. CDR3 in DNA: TGCAGCGTGGCGGCAATCTATGGCTACACCTTC.

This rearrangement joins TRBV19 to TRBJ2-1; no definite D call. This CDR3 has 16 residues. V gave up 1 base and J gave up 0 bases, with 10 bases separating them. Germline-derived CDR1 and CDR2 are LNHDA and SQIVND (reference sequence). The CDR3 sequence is CASSIGALSSYNEQFF. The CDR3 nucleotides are TGTGCCAGTAGTATAGGGGCTCTCAGCTCCTACAATGAGCAGTTCTTC. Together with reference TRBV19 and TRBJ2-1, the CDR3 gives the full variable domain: DGGITQSPKYLFRKEGQNVTLSCEQNLNHDAMYWYRQDPGQGLRLIYYSQIVNDFQKGDIAEGYSVSREKKESFPLTVTSAQKNPTAFYLCASSIGALSSYNEQFFGPGTRLTVL.

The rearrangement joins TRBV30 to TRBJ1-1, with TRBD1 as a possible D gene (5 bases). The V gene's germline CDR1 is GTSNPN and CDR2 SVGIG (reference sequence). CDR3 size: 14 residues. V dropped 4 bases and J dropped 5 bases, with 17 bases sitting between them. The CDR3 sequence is CAWTLVAGLTEAFF. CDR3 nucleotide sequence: TGTGCCTGGACCCTGGTGGCAGGGTTGACTGAAGCTTTCTTT.

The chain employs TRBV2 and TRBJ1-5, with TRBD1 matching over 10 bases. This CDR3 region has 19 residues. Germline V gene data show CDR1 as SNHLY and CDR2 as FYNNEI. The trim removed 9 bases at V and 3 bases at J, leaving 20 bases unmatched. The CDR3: CASRDPVGTGALDNQPQHF. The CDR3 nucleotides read TGTGCCAGTAGAGACCCAGTAGGGACAGGGGCGTTGGACAATCAGCCCCAGCATTTT.

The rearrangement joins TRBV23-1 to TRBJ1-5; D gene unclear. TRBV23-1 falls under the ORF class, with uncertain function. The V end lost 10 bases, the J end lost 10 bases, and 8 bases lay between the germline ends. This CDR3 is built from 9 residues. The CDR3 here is CATPLPQHF. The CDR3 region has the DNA TGCGCCACCCCCTTACCCCAGCATTTT.

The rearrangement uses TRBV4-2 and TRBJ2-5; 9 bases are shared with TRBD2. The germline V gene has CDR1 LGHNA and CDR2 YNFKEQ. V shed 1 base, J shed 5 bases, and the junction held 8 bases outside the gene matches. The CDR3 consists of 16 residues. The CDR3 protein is CASSQVSSGTFETQYF. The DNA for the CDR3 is TGTGCCAGCAGCCAAGTGTCTAGCGGGACGTTCGAGACCCAGTACTTC.

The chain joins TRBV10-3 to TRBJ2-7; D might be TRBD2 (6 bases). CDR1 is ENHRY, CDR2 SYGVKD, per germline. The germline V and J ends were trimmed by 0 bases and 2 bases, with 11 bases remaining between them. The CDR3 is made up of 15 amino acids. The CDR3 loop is CAISESGLEAYEQYF. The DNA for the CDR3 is TGTGCCATCAGTGAGTCGGGACTTGAGGCCTACGAGCAGTACTTC.

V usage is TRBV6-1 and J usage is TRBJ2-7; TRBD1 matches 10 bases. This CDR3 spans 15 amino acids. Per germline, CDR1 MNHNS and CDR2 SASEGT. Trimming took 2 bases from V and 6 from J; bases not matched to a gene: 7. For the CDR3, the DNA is TGTGCCAGCAGTGAACACGGGACAGGGGAGGTCGAGCAGTACTTC. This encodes CASSEHGTGEVEQYF.

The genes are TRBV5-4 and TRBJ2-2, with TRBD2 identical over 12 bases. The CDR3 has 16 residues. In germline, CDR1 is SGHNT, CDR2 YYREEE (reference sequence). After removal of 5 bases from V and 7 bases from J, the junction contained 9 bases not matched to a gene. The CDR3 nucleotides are TGTGCCAGCAGTTTCTTGACTAGCGGGGGAATCGGGGAGCTGTTTTTT. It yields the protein CASSFLTSGGIGELFF.

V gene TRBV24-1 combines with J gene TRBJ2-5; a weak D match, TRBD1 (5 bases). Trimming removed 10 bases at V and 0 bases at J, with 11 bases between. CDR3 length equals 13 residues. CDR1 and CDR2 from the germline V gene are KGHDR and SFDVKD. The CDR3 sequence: CATSKGHQETQYF. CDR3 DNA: TGTGCCACTTCAAAGGGGCACCAAGAGACCCAGTACTTC.

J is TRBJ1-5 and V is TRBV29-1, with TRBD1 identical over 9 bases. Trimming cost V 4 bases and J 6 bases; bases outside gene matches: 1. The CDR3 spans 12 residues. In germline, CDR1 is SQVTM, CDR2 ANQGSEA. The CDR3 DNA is TGCAGCGTTGGACAGGGGGGTCAGCCCCAGCATTTT. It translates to CSVGQGGQPQHF.

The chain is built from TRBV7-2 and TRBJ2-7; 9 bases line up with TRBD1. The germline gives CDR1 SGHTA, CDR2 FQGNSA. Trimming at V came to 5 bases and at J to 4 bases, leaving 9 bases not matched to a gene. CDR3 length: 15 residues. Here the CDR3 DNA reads TGTGCCAGCAGCGTCGGGACAGGGTCGCAATACGAGCAGTACTTC. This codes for CASSVGTGSQYEQYF.

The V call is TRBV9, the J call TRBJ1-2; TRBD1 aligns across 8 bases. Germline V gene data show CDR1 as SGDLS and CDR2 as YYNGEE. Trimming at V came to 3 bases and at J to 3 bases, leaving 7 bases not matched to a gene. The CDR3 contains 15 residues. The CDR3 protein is CASSGDQGADYGYTF. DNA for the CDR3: TGTGCCAGCAGCGGGGATCAGGGGGCGGACTATGGCTACACCTTC.

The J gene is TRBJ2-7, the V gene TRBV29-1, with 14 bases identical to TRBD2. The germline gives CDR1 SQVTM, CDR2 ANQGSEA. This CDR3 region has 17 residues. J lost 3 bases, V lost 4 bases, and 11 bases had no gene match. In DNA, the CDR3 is TGCAGCGTTGTCGGGGTGGGACTAGCGGGAGAGGTCTACGAGCAGTACTTC. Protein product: CSVVGVGLAGEVYEQYF.

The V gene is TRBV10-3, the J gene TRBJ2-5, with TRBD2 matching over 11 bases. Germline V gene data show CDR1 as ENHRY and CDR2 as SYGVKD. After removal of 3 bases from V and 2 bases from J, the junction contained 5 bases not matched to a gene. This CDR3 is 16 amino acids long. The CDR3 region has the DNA TGTGCCATCAGTGATGGGACTAGCGGAGCACAAGAGACCCAGTACTTC. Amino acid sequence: CAISDGTSGAQETQYF.

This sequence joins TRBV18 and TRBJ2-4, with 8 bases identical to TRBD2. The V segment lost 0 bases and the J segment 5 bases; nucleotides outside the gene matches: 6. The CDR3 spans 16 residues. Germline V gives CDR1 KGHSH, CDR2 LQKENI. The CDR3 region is CASSPPKRESQNIQYF. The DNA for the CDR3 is TGTGCCAGCTCACCACCGAAGCGGGAGTCCCAAAACATTCAGTACTTC.

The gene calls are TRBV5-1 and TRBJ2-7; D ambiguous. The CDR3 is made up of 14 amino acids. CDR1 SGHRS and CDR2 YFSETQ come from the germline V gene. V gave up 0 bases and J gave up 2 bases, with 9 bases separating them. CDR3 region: CASSLEEEAYEQYF. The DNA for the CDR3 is TGCGCCAGCAGCTTGGAGGAAGAGGCCTACGAGCAGTACTTC.

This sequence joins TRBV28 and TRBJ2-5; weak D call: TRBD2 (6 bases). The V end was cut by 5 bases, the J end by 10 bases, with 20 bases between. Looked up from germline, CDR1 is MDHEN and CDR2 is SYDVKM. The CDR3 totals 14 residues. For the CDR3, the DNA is TGTGCCAGCAGTCTACCGGGACTCCTGGAGGTCCAGTACTTC. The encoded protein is CASSLPGLLEVQYF.

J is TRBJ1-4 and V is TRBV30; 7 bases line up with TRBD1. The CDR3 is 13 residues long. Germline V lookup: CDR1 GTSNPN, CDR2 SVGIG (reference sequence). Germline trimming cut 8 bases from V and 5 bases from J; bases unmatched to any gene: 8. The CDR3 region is CATPTGQNEKLFF. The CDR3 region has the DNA TGTGCCACCCCGACAGGGCAAAATGAAAAACTGTTTTTT.

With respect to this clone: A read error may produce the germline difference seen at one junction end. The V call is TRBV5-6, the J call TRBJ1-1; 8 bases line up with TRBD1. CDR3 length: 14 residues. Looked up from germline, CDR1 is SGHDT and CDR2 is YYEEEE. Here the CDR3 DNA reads TGTGCCAGCATCTTGACAGGGGTGAACACTGAAGCTTTCTTT. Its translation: CASILTGVNTEAFF. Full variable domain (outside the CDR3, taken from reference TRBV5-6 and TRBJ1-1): DAGVTQSPTHLIKTRGQQVTLRCSPKSGHDTVSWYQQALGQGPQFIFQYYEEEERQRGNFPDRFSGHQFPNYSSELNVNALLLGDSALYLCASILTGVNTEAFFGQGTRLTVV.

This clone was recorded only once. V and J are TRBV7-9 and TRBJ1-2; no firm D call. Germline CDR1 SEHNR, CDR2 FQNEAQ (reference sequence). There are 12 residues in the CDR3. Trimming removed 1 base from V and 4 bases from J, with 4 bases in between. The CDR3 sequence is CASSLDSYGYTF. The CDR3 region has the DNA TGTGCCAGCAGCTTAGACAGCTATGGCTACACCTTC.

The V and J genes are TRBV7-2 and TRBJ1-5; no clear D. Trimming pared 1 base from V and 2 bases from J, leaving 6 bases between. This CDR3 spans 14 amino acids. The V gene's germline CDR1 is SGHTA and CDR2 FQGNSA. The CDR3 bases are TGTGCCAGCAGCTTAGTTGCGGGCAATCAGCCCCAGCATTTT. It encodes CASSLVAGNQPQHF.

The CDR3 here is CASRDSRNTEAFF. CDR3 DNA: TGTGCCAGTAGGGACAGCCGGAACACTGAAGCTTTCTTT. The gene calls are TRBV28 and TRBJ1-1, with TRBD1 matching 7 bases. V was pared by 9 bases and J by 1 base, with 5 bases of the junction left unmatched. The CDR3 is 13 amino acids. Per germline, CDR1 MDHEN and CDR2 SYDVKM.